This T cell receptor beta chain emerged from a study of preoperative IRX-2 immunotherapy in early breast cancer. Noted treatment: preoperative locoregional IRX-2 cytokine immunotherapy. Assay: immunoSEQ multiplex PCR; the TCRdb copy retains only in-frame clones and omits some. The data hold 40,000 to 45,000 clones, with around 77% observed a single time. Trimming removed 0 bases at V and 0 bases at J, with 3 bases between. CDR1 and CDR2 (germline): GTSNPN, SVGIG (reference sequence). The CDR3 sequence is 13 residues long. This TCR derives from a human donor with breast cancer. Sequencing was performed on tumor tissue, taken after IRX-2 immunotherapy. The chain employs TRBV30 and TRBJ1-3; D remains unclear. The CDR3 nucleotides are TGTGCCTGGAGTGTAAGCTCTGGAAACACCATATATTTT. Its translation is CAWSVSSGNTIYF.